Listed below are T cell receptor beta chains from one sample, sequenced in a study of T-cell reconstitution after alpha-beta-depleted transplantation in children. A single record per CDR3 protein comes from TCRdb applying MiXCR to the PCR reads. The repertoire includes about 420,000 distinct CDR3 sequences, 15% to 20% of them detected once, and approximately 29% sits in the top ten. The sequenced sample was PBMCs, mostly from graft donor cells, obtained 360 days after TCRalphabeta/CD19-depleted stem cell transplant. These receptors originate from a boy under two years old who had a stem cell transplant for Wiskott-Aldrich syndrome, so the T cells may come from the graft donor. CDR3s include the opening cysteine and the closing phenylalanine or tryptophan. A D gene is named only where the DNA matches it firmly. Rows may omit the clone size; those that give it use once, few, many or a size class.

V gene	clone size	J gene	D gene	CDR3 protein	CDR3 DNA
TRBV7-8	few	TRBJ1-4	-	CASSTTRSFRNEKLFF	TGTGCCAGCAGCACGACACGCAGCTTCCGTAATGAAAAACTGTTTTTT
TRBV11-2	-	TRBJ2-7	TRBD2	CASSHRTSGSDPYEQYF	TGTGCCAGCAGCCACAGGACTAGCGGGAGTGACCCCTACGAGCAGTACTTC
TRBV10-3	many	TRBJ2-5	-	CAIRGLGRETQYF	TGTGCCATCAGAGGCCTCGGACGGGAGACCCAGTACTTC
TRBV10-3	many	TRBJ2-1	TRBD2	CAIRGAGVGNEQFF	TGTGCCATCAGGGGAGCGGGGGTAGGAAATGAGCAGTTCTTC
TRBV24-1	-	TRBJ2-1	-	CATSDNRVSLGNEQFF	TGTGCCACCAGTGACAACAGGGTCTCACTAGGCAATGAGCAGTTCTTC
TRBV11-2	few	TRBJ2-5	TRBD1	CASSSRSRTGLSETQYF	TGTGCCAGCAGCTCCCGCTCAAGGACAGGGTTGTCGGAGACCCAGTACTTC
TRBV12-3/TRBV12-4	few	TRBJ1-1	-	CASSRVRGKGEAFF	TGTGCCAGCAGCCGGGTCCGGGGTAAAGGTGAAGCTTTCTTT
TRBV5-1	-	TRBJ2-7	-	CASSFNDGPEQYF	TGCGCCAGCAGCTTCAATGACGGTCCCGAGCAGTACTTC
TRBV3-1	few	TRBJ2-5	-	CASSLKQNGETQYF	TGTGCCAGCAGCCTCAAGCAAAACGGGGAGACCCAGTACTTC
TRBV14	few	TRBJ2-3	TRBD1	CASSQNTGQYSTDTQYF	TGTGCCAGCAGCCAAAACACGGGACAGTACTCCACAGATACGCAGTATTTT
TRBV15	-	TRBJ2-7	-	CATSQGTNRIISNEQYF	TGTGCCACCAGCCAAGGGACAAACAGGATAATCTCAAACGAGCAGTACTTC
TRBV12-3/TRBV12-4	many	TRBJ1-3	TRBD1	CASSGSTGGLFSNTIYF	TGTGCCAGCAGTGGAAGTACAGGGGGGCTCTTTTCGAACACCATATATTTT
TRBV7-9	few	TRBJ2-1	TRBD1	CASSTGQGRNEQFF	TGTGCCAGCAGCACCGGACAGGGGAGGAATGAGCAGTTCTTC
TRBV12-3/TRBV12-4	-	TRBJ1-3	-	CASSLRAGPSGNTIYF	TGTGCCAGCAGTTTACGGGCAGGGCCGTCTGGAAACACCATATATTTT
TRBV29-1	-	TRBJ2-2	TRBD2	CSVGGGAPNTGELFF	TGCAGCGTCGGCGGGGGGGCCCCGAACACCGGGGAGCTGTTTTTT
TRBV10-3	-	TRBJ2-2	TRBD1	CAISIRDRNTGELFF	TGTGCCATCAGTATCCGGGACAGAAACACCGGGGAGCTGTTTTTT
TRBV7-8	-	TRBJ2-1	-	CASSLGRSYEQFF	TGTGCCAGCAGCTTGGGAAGGAGCTATGAGCAGTTCTTC
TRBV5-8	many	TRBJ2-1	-	CASSWPRRAPYNEQFF	TGTGCCAGCAGCTGGCCCCGGCGGGCCCCCTACAATGAGCAGTTCTTC
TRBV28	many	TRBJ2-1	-	CASSFVAASGEQFF	TGTGCCAGCAGTTTTGTCGCAGCGAGCGGAGAGCAGTTCTTC
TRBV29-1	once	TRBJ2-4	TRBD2	CSVLGGNIQYF	TGCAGCGTGTTGGGAGGGAACATTCAGTACTTC
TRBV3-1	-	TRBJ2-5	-	CASSQVAGVSQETQYF	TGTGCCAGCAGCCAAGTGGCAGGGGTTTCCCAAGAGACCCAGTACTTC
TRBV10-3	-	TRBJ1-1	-	CAISEAGADTEAFF	TGTGCCATCAGTGAGGCGGGGGCGGATACTGAAGCTTTCTTT
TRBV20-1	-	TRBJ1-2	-	CSASLVEYGYTF	TGCAGTGCTAGTTTGGTGGAGTATGGCTACACCTTC
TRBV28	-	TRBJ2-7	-	CASSLWRGWEQYF	TGTGCCAGCAGTTTATGGAGAGGGTGGGAGCAGTACTTC
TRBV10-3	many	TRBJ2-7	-	CAIRRDTDYEQYF	TGTGCCATCAGACGGGATACAGACTACGAGCAGTACTTC
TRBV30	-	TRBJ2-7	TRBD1	CAWSVRGTGVYEQYF	TGTGCCTGGAGTGTACGGGGGACAGGGGTCTACGAGCAGTACTTC
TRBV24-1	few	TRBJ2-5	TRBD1	CATSDPSTGSFETQYF	TGTGCCACCAGTGACCCCTCGACAGGGTCGTTCGAGACCCAGTACTTC
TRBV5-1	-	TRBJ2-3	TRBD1	CASSGGQGLDTQYF	TGCGCCAGCAGCGGCGGACAGGGATTAGATACGCAGTATTTT
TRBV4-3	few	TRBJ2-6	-	CASSRTVAYSGANVLTF	TGCGCCAGCAGCCGGACAGTGGCGTACTCTGGGGCCAACGTCCTGACTTTC
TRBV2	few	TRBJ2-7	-	CASSVRYEQYF	TGTGCCAGCAGTGTACGGTACGAGCAGTACTTC
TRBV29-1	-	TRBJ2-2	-	CSVRGFTGELFF	TGCAGCGTGAGGGGATTCACCGGGGAGCTGTTTTTT
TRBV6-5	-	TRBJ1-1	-	CASSYGGHGGNTEAFF	TGTGCCAGCAGTTACGGGGGTCACGGAGGAAACACTGAAGCTTTCTTT
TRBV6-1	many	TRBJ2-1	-	CASEPRGSSNEQFF	TGTGCCAGCGAACCAAGGGGGAGTTCCAATGAGCAGTTCTTC
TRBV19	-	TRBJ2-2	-	CASLKLGGNTGELFF	TGTGCCAGCCTCAAACTGGGGGGGAACACCGGGGAGCTGTTTTTT
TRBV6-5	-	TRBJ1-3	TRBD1	CASSFRQGPGNTIYF	TGTGCCAGCAGTTTCCGACAGGGCCCTGGAAACACCATATATTTT
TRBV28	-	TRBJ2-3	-	CASSPRQRRTDTQYF	TGTGCCAGCAGTCCCCGGCAGCGGCGCACAGATACGCAGTATTTT
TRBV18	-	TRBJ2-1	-	CASSPKGSYNEQFF	TGTGCCAGCTCACCGAAGGGCTCCTACAATGAGCAGTTCTTC
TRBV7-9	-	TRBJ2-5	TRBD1	CASSLSRRQGETQYF	TGTGCCAGCAGCTTGAGCCGAAGACAGGGCGAGACCCAGTACTTC
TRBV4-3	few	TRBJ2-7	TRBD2	CASSQDLAGAYEQYF	TGCGCCAGCAGCCAAGATCTAGCGGGAGCCTACGAGCAGTACTTC
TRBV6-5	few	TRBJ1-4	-	CASSYSSRQRNEKLFF	TGTGCCAGCAGTTACTCGAGTCGGCAGAGGAATGAAAAACTGTTTTTT
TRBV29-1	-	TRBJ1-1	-	CSVGQGAFF	TGCAGCGTTGGACAAGGAGCTTTCTTT
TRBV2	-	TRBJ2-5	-	CASSEAIGYQETQYF	TGTGCCAGCAGTGAAGCTATCGGTTACCAAGAGACCCAGTACTTC
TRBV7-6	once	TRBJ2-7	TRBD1	CASSPHVGQGSPEQYF	TGTGCCAGCAGCCCCCATGTAGGACAGGGGTCCCCCGAGCAGTACTTC
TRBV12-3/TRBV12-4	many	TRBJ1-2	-	CASSFRHHSTNYGYTF	TGTGCCAGCAGTTTTCGTCACCACAGTACCAACTATGGCTACACCTTC
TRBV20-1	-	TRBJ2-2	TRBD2	CSAREWGGAGELFF	TGCAGTGCTAGAGAGTGGGGGGGGGCCGGGGAGCTGTTTTTT
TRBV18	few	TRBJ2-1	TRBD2	CASSPTGGTQFF	TGTGCCAGCTCACCTACGGGGGGTACGCAGTTCTTC
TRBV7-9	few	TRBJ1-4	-	CASGIRGGGEKLFF	TGTGCCAGCGGGATAAGGGGGGGCGGCGAAAAACTGTTTTTT
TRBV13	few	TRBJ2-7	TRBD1	CASSPGTDLYEQYF	TGTGCCAGCAGCCCCGGGACAGACCTCTACGAGCAGTACTTC
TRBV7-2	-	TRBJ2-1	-	CASSPNGGGPYNEQFF	TGTGCCAGCAGCCCCAACGGAGGAGGGCCCTACAATGAGCAGTTCTTC
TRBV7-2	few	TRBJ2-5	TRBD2	CASSFQRGTQETQYF	TGTGCCAGCAGCTTCCAGCGGGGAACCCAAGAGACCCAGTACTTC
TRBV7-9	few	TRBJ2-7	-	CASSLRSGRHAYEQYF	TGTGCCAGCAGCTTAAGGAGCGGTCGACACGCCTACGAGCAGTACTTC
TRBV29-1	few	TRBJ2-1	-	CSGDTGNKKQFF	TGCAGCGGAGATACCGGGAACAAAAAGCAGTTCTTC
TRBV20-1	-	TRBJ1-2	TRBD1	CSAAWTQGAFGYTF	TGCAGTGCTGCCTGGACTCAGGGGGCTTTCGGCTACACCTTC